This T cell receptor (beta chain) was sequenced in a study of PD-1 blockade in classical Hodgkin lymphoma. Germline V lookup: CDR1 SGDLS, CDR2 YYNGEE. The CDR3 totals 14 residues. V gave up 3 bases and J gave up 5 bases; unmatched junction bases: 5. Time point specified: cycle 4 day 1 (C4D1), after five to seven weeks of nivolumab. Each patient experienced a relapse that followed autologous stem cell transplantation, and brentuximab vedotin exposure varied. Produced via immunoSEQ multiplex PCR; TCRdb's table is partial and in-frame only. Here the sample spans about 93,000 clones, roughly 73% being singletons.

The receptor was isolated from a human donor with classical Hodgkin lymphoma. The rearrangement links TRBV9 to TRBJ2-5, with 9 bases aligning to TRBD2. Source: peripheral blood mononuclear cells (PBMCs), taken before the fourth cycle of nivolumab. The CDR3 loop reads CASSARGGRETQYF. CDR3 sequence (DNA): TGTGCCAGCAGCGCGCGGGGGGGCCGGGAGACCCAGTACTTC.